Given below is one T cell receptor beta chain in context. This record comes from a study of blood T cell repertoires in COVID-19. Looked up from germline, CDR1 is SGHTA and CDR2 is FQGNSA. The V segment lost 5 bases and the J segment 4 bases; nucleotides outside the gene matches: 10. The CDR3 has 15 amino acids. Clones were read by immunoSEQ multiplex PCR, and TCRdb kept only the in-frame ones, dropping some. The sample includes 150,000 or so clones, 82% of them seen just once. The sequenced sample was peripheral blood. This TCR derives from a human donor with acute or convalescent COVID-19. The donor label of this sample is uncertain. This chain joins TRBV7-2 and TRBJ1-2, with 7 bases fitting TRBD1. The CDR3 protein is CASSPGIGQAYGYTF. For the CDR3, the DNA is TGTGCCAGCAGCCCGGGGATAGGACAGGCCTATGGCTACACCTTC.